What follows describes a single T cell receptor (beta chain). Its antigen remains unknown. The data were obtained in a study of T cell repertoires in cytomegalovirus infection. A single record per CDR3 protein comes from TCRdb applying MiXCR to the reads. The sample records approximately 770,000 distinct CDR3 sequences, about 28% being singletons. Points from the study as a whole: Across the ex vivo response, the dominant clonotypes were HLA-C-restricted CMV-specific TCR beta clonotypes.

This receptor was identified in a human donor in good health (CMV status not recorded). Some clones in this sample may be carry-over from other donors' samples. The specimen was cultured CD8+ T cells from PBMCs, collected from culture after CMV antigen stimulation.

The DNA of the CDR3 is TGTGCCATCAGCAGCGGGAGTCCCACAGATACGCAGTATTTT. The encoded protein is CAISSGSPTDTQYF. This sequence joins TRBV24-1 and TRBJ2-3; 8 bases fit TRBD2. This CDR3 has 14 amino acids. Germline CDR1 reads KGHDR; CDR2 reads SFDVKD. After removal of 11 bases from V and 2 bases from J, the junction contained 8 bases not matched to a gene.